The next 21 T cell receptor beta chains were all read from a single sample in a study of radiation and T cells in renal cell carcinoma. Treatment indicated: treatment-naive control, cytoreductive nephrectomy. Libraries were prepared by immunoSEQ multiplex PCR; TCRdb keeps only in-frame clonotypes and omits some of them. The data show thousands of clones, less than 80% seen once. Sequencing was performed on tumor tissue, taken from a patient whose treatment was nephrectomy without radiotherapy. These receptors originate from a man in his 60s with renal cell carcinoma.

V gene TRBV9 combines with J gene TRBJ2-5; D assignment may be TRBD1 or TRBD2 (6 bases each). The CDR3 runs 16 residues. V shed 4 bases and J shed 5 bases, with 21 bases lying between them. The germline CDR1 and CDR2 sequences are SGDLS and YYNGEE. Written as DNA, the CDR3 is TGTGCCAGCAGCCAAGGGGCGATCTTAGGGGGGGAGACCCAGTACTTC. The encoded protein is CASSQGAILGGETQYF. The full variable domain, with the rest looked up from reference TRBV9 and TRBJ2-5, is DSGVTQTPKHLITATGQRVTLRCSPRSGDLSVYWYQQSLDQGLQFLIQYYNGEERAKGNILERFSAQQFPDLHSELNLSSLELGDSALYFCASSQGAILGGETQYFGPGTRLLVL.

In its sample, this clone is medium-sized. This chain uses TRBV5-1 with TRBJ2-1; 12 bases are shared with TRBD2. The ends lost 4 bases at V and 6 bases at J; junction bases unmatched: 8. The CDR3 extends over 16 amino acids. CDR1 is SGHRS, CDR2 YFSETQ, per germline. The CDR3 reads CASSLATSGRINEQFF. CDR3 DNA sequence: TGCGCCAGCAGCCTGGCTACTAGCGGGAGGATCAATGAGCAGTTCTTC. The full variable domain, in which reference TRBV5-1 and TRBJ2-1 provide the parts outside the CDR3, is KAGVTQTPRYLIKTRGQQVTLSCSPISGHRSVSWYQQTPGQGLQFLFEYFSETQRNKGNFPGRFSGRQFSNSRSEMNVSTLELGDSALYLCASSLATSGRINEQFFGPGTRLTVL.

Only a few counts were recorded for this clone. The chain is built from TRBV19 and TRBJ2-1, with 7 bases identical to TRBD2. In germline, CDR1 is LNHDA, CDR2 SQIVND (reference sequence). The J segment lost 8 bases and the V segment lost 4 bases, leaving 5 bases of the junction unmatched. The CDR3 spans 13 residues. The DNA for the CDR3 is TGTGCCAGTAGTAGGGAGGGATCAGATGAGCAGTTCTTC. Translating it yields CASSREGSDEQFF.

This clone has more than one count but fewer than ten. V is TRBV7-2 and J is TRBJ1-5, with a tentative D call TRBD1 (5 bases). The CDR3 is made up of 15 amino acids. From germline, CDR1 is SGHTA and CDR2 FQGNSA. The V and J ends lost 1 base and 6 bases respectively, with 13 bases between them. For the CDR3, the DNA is TGTGCCAGCAGCTTAGAAGGGTCTGGGGCTCAGCCCCAGCATTTT. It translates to CASSLEGSGAQPQHF.

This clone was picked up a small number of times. This CDR3 reads CAWSRGFYGYTF. CDR3 nucleotides: TGTGCCTGGAGTAGAGGGTTTTATGGCTACACCTTC. This chain links TRBV30 with TRBJ1-2; no firm D call. The CDR3 spans 12 residues. V lost 2 bases to trimming and J lost 5 bases, with 9 bases between them. Germline V gene lookup returns CDR1 GTSNPN and CDR2 SVGIG (reference sequence).

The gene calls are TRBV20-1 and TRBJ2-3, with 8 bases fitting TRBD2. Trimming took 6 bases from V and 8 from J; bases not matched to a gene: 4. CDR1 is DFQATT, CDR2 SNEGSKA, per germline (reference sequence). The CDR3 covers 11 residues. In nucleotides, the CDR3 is TGCAGTGCAGACCGGGAGGGTACGCAGTATTTT. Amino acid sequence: CSADREGTQYF.

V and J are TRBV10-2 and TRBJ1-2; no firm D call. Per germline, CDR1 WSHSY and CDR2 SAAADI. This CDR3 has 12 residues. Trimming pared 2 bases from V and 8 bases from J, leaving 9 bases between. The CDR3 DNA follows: TGCGCCAGCAGTGAGGGGCGGCGGGGCTACACCTTC. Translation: CASSEGRRGYTF.

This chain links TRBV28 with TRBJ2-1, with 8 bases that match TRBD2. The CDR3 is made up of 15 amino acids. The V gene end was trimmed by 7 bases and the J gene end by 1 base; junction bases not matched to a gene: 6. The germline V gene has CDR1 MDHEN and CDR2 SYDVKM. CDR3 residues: CASISRGRSYNEQFF. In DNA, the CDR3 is TGTGCCAGCATTTCACGCGGGAGGTCCTACAATGAGCAGTTCTTC.

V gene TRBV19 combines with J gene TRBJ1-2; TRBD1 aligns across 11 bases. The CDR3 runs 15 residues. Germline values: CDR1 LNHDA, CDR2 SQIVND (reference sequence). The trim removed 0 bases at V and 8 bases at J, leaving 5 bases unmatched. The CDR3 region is CASSIDEGQGGGYTF. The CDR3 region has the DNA TGTGCCAGTAGTATAGACGAGGGACAGGGGGGCGGCTACACCTTC. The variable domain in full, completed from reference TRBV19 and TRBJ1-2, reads DGGITQSPKYLFRKEGQNVTLSCEQNLNHDAMYWYRQDPGQGLRLIYYSQIVNDFQKGDIAEGYSVSREKKESFPLTVTSAQKNPTAFYLCASSIDEGQGGGYTFGSGTRLTVV.

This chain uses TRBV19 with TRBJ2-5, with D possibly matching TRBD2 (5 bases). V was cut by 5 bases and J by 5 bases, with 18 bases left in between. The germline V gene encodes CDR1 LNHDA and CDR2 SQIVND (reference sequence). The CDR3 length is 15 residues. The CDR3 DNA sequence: TGTGCCAGTAGTCCCGGTAAAGGGAGAGAGGAGACCCAGTACTTC. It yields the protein CASSPGKGREETQYF.

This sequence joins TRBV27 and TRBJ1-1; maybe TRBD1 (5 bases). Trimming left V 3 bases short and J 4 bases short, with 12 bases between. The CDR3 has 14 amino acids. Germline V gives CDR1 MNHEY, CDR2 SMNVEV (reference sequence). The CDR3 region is CASSFGRAFTEAFF. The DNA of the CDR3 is TGTGCCAGCAGTTTCGGCAGGGCCTTCACTGAAGCTTTCTTT.

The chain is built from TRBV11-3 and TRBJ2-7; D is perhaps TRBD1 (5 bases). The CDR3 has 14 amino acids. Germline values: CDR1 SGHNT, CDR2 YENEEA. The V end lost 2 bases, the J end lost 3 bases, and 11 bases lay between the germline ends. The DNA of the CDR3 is TGTGCCAGCAGCTTATCAGGGCTGAACTACGAGCAGTACTTC. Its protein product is CASSLSGLNYEQYF.

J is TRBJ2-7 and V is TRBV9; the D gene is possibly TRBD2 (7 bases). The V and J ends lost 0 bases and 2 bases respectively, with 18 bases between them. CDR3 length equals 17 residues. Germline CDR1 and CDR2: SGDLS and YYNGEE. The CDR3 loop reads CASSVDDRGGLPYEQYF. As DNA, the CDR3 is TGTGCCAGCAGCGTAGACGATAGGGGGGGGCTTCCCTACGAGCAGTACTTC.

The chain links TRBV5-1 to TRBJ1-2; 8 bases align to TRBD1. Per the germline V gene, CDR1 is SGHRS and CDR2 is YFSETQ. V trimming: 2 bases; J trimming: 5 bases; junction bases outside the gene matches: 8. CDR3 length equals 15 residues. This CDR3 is CASSLPDRASYGYTF. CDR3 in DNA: TGCGCCAGCAGCTTACCGGACAGGGCCTCATATGGCTACACCTTC. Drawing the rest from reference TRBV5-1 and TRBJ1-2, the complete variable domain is KAGVTQTPRYLIKTRGQQVTLSCSPISGHRSVSWYQQTPGQGLQFLFEYFSETQRNKGNFPGRFSGRQFSNSRSEMNVSTLELGDSALYLCASSLPDRASYGYTFGSGTRLTVV.

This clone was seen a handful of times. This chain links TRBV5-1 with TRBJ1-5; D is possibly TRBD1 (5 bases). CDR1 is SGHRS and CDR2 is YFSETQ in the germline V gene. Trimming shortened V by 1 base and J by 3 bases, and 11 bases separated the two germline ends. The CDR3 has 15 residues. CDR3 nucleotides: TGCGCCAGCAGCTTGTCTTCCAGGGACAATCAGCCCCAGCATTTT. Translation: CASSLSSRDNQPQHF. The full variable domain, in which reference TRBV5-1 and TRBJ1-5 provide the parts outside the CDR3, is KAGVTQTPRYLIKTRGQQVTLSCSPISGHRSVSWYQQTPGQGLQFLFEYFSETQRNKGNFPGRFSGRQFSNSRSEMNVSTLELGDSALYLCASSLSSRDNQPQHFGDGTRLSIL.

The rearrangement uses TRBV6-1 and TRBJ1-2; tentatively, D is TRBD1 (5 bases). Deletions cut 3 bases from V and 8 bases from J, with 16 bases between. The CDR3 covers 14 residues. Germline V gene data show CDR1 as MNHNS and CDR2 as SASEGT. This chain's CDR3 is CASSDSMWGGGYTF. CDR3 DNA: TGTGCCAGCAGTGATAGTATGTGGGGCGGGGGCTACACCTTC.

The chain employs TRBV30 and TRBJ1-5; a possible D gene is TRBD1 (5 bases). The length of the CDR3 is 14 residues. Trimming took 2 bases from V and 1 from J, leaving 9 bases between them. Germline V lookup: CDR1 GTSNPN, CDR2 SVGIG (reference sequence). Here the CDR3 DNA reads TGTGCCTGGAGTACGACAGTCAGCAATCAGCCCCAGCATTTT. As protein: CAWSTTVSNQPQHF.

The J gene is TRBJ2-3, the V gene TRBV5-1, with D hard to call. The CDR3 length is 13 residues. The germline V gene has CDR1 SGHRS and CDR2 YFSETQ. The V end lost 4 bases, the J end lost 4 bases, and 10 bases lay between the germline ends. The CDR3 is CASSPEAPDTQYF. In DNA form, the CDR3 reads TGCGCCAGCAGCCCAGAAGCCCCAGATACGCAGTATTTT.

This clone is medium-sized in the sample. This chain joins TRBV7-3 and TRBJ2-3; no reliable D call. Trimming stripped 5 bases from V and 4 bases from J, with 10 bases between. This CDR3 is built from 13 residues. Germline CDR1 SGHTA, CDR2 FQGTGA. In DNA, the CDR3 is TGTGCCAGCAGCCAAGGGTCTCCAGATACGCAGTATTTT. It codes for CASSQGSPDTQYF.

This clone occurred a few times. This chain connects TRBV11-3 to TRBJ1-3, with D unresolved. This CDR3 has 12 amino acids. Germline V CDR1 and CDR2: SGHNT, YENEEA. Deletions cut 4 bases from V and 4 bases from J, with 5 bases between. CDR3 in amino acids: CASSSGGNTIYF. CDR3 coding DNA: TGTGCCAGCAGCTCCGGCGGAAACACCATATATTTT.

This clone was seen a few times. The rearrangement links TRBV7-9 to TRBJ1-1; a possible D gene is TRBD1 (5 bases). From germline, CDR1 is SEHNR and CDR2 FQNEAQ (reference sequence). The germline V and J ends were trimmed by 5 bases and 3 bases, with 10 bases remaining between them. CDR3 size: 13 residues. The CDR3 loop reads CASSVREYTEAFF. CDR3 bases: TGTGCCAGCAGCGTCAGGGAATACACTGAAGCTTTCTTT.